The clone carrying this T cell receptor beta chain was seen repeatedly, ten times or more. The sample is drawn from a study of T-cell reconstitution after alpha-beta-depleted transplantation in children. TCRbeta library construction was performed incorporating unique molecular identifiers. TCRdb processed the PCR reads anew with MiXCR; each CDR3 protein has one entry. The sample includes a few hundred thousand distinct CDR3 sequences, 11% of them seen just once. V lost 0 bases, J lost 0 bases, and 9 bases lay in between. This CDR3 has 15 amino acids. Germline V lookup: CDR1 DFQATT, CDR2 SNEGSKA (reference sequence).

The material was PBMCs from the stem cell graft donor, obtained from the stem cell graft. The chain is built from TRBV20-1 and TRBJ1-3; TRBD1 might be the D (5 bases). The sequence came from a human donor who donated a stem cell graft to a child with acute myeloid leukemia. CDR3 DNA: TGCAGTGCTAGAGATGGACAAGGCTCTGGAAACACCATATATTTT. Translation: CSARDGQGSGNTIYF.